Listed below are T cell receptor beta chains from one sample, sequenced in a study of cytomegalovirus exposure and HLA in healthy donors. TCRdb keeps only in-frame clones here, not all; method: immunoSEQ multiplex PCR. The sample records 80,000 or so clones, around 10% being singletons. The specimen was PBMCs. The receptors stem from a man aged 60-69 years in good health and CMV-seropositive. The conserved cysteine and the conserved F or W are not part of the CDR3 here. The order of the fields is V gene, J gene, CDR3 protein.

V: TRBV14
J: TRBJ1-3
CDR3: ASSPGVFGNTIY

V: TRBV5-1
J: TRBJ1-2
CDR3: ASSLGLDFGGYT

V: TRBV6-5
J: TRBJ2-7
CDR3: ASSLQGAKYEQY

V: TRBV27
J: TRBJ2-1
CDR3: ASSFGPYDEQF

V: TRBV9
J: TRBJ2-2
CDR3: ASSYRVFGELF

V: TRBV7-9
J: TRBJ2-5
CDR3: ASSFSGQETQY

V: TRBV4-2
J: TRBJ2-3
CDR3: ASSQSASADTDTQY

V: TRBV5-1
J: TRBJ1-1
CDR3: ASSSAGITEAF

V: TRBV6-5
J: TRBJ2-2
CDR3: ASIGQGQAGELF

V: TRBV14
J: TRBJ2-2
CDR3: ASSQDLLPNTGELF

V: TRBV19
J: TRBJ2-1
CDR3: ASSATNLGDNEQF

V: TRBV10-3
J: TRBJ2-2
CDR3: AISPTGLAGDTGELF

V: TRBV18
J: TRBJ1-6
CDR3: ASSTAGGSDNSPLH

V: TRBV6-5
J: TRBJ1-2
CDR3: ASSYQQGDGYT

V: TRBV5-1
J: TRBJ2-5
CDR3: ASSSGTANQETQY

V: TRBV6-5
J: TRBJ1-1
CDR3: ASSLQAGVNTEAF

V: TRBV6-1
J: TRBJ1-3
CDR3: ASSEYMRETGNTIY

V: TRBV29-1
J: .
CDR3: SVGQGAYEQY

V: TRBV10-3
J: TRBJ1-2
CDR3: AISTGTDGYT

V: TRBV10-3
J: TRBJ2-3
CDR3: AMSGGAADTQY

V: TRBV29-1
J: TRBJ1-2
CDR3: TSDRNYGYT

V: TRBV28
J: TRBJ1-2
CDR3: ASSPGQVAYGYT

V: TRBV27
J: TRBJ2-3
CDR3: ASSLKGSAGTSGRNQRGTQY

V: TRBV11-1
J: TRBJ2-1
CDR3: ASFPTGGHEQF

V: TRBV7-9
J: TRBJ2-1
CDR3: ASSLGGPSSYNEQF

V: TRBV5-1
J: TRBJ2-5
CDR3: ASSSLLREETQY

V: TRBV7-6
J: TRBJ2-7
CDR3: ASSLAETPYEQY

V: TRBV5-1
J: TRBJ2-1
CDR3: ASSLRQGANEQF

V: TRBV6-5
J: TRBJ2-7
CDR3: ASSRDFLREQY

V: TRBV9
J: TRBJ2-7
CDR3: ASSVGGEQY

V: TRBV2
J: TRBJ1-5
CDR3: ASRDDRGLGQPQH

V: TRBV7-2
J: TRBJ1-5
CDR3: ASSPWAGTGGNQPQH

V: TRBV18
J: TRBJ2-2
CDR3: ASSPPGQGGTGELF

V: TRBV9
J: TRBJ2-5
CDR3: ASSATSGSETQY

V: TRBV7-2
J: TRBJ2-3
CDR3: ASSLSASGVSTDTQY

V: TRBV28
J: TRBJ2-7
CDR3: ASRSGTDPSGSPYEQY

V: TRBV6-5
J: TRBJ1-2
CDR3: ASRENRRGQSGYT

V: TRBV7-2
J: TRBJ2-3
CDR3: ASSLAAGGTPTDTQY

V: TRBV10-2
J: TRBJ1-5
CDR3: ASSDFWGLDNQPQH

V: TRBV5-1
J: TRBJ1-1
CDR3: ASSSEDRPTEAF

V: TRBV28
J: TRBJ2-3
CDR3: ASSTAGRRTDTQY

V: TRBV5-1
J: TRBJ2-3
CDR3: ASSFEGLSSTDTQY

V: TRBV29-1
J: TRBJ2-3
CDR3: SVEYRASGRGDTQY

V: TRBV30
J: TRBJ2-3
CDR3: AWSPWDSTADTQY

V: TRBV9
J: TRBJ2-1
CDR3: ASSVEGATYNEQF

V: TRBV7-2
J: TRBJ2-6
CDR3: ASSRDWSGANVLT

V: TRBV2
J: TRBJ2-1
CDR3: ASSGLLAGITGEQF

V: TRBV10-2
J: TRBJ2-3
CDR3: ASSESLGTDTQY

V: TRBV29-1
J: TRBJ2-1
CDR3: SVEGQGTNEQF

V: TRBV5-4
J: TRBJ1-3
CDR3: ASSPGGQGNTIY

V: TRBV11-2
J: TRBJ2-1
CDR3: ASSKTAYNEQF

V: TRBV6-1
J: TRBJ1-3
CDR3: ASSEGTGYSGNTIY

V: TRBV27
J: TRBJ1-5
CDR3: ASSLRGDYSNQPQH

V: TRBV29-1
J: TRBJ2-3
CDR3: SDRGVTSGSGDTQY

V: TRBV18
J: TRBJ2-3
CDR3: ASFAGTTDTQY

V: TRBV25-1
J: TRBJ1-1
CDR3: ASSFPGNTEAF